This TCR beta chain was sequenced during a study of Ad26.COV2.S vaccination and SARS-CoV-2 variants. Study overall: Once, or twice with 56 days between doses, Ad26.COV2.S was given intramuscularly.

In germline, CDR1 is SGHRS, CDR2 YFSETQ. With V trimmed by 7 bases and J by 1 base, 3 bases remained unmatched. The CDR3 sequence is 13 residues long. As to treatment: approximately 18 received Ad26.COV2.S at low or high dose, single or two shots; about 5 received placebo; per-sample allocation not given. Samples analyzed were those drawn on day 63 after the first vaccine or placebo injection. The individual, an adult aged 18-55 years, was a donor in Boston. Sequencing used immunoSEQ multiplex PCR; TCRdb keeps in-frame clones, though not all of them. The table has some 460,000 clones, 80% to 90% seen once; the top ten hold 1.7%.

The rearrangement joins TRBV5-1 to TRBJ2-7; TRBD1 matches at 9 bases. This sample comprised peripheral blood, obtained in a trial of Ad26.COV2.S vaccine versus placebo. This clonotype was sampled from a person between 18 and 59 years old who received the Ad26.COV2.S COVID-19 vaccine or a placebo. CDR3: CASGGQGSYEQYF. CDR3 in DNA: TGCGCCAGCGGGGGACAGGGATCCTACGAGCAGTACTTC.